This T cell receptor beta chain derives from a study of T cells in localized non-small cell lung cancer. Study-level findings and limits: A median of roughly 50 of the top 100 tumor clones appeared in adjacent lung, which was paired and uninvolved. Sequencing, confined to only one tumor region, leaves heterogeneity possible. Peak T cell clonality was found in uninvolved adjacent lung, exceeding tumor.

Notes on this clone: Its antigen is unidentified.

The repertoire was sequenced with immunoSEQ multiplex PCR; TCRdb's copy has only in-frame clones and lacks some. This table has 27,000 or so clones, approximately 78% appearing once. The receptor was derived from a woman aged 35 to 69 with stage I lung adenocarcinoma. The input for sequencing was peripheral blood, taken before any cancer treatment.

CDR3 sequence reads: CASKPGAYEQYF. In nucleotides, the CDR3 is TGTGCCAGCAAGCCAGGCGCCTACGAGCAGTACTTC. V is TRBV2 and J is TRBJ2-7, with no clear D. The V end lost 7 bases, the J end lost 2 bases, and 9 bases lay between the germline ends. The length of the CDR3 is 12 residues. The germline gives CDR1 SNHLY, CDR2 FYNNEI.